The TCR beta chain under discussion was sequenced for a study of T cells in tuberculosis. Cells were sorted from thawed PBMC rested overnight and stained with GMM-loaded CD1B tetramer, viability dye and anti-CD3. The lipid loaded on the CD1B tetramers was C32 glucose monomycolate from Rhodococcus equi. From each donor, about 100,000 tetramer-negative cells were sorted. Generated by immunoSEQ multiplex PCR, the TCRdb table keeps only in-frame clones and is missing some. Of approximately 60,000 clones listed, about 76% are singletons. Material: CD1b-GMM tetramer-negative cells sorted from PBMCs. This sequence was found in an adult woman with latent tuberculosis.

Here the CDR3 reads CASRGRSLVSYEQYF. Written as DNA, the CDR3 is TGTGCCAGCAGGGGCCGGTCACTAGTATCCTACGAGCAGTACTTC. This rearrangement joins TRBV28 to TRBJ2-7; maybe TRBD2 (5 bases). CDR3 length equals 15 residues. Trimming shortened V by 6 bases and J by 1 base, and 16 bases separated the two germline ends. In germline, CDR1 is MDHEN, CDR2 SYDVKM.